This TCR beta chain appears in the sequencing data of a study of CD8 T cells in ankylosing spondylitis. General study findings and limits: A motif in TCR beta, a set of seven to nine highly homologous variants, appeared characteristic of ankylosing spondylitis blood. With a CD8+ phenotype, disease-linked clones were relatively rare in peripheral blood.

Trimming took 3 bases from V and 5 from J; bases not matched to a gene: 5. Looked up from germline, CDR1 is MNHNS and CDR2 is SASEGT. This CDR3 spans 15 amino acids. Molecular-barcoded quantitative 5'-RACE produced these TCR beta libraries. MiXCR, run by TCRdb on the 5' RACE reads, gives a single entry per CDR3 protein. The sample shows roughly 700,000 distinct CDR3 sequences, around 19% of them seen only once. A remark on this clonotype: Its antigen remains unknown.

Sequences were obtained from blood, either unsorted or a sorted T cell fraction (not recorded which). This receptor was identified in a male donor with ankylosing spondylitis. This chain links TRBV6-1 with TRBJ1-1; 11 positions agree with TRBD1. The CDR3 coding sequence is TGTGCCAGCAGTGACGGCGGGACAGGGGGAACTGAAGCTTTCTTT. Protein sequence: CASSDGGTGGTEAFF.